These 17 T cell receptor beta chains were all obtained from the same sample, sequenced in a study of human T cells and chemical hapten exposure. Time point: patch test 3, about 24 weeks after DPC sensitization. The treatment was: therapeutic diphenylcyclopropenone sensitization with weekly scalp DPC. TCRdb independently ran MiXCR on the RACE reads; one entry per CDR3 protein. The table lists approximately 160,000 distinct CDR3 sequences, 25% to 35% of them singletons. The sequenced sample was whole blood, obtained in connection with sensitization to the hapten diphenylcyclopropenone (DPC). These receptors came from a young woman with alopecia areata. Some clones in this sample may be carry-over from other donors' samples.

The rearrangement links TRBV10-3 to TRBJ2-7; TRBD2 matches 11 bases. The CDR3 runs to 13 residues. The ends lost 6 bases at V and 4 bases at J; junction bases unmatched: 2. CDR1 is ENHRY and CDR2 is SYGVKD in the germline V gene. The CDR3 coding sequence is TGTGCCATCAGAACTAGCGGGAGTTACGAGCAGTACTTC. Protein sequence: CAIRTSGSYEQYF.

This clonotype was seen just once. CDR3: CASSFGYTGELFF. DNA for the CDR3: TGCGCCAGCAGCTTCGGGTACACCGGGGAGCTGTTTTTT. The chain is built from TRBV5-1 and TRBJ2-2; D remains ambiguous. The CDR3 is 13 amino acids. V dropped 2 bases and J dropped 3 bases, with 5 bases sitting between them. Per the germline V gene, CDR1 is SGHRS and CDR2 is YFSETQ.

In this sample, this clonotype turned up a few times. V is TRBV7-2 and J is TRBJ2-7, with D possibly matching TRBD2 (6 bases). CDR3 length equals 14 residues. Germline lookup yields CDR1 SGHTA and CDR2 FQGNSA. Trimming stripped 5 bases from V and 0 bases from J, with 11 bases between. Here the CDR3 reads CASSNGGSSYEQYF. CDR3 nucleotide sequence: TGTGCCAGCAGCAATGGAGGGAGCTCCTACGAGCAGTACTTC.

The V and J genes are TRBV12-3 or TRBV12-4 and TRBJ2-7; D might be TRBD1 (5 bases). Between the trimmed V and J ends, which lost 5 bases and 7 bases, there was a span of 18 bases. CDR3 length equals 14 residues. The chain's CDR3 is CASSPIGHPREQYF. CDR3 DNA sequence: TGTGCCAGCAGTCCTATTGGACACCCGAGGGAGCAGTACTTC.

This clonotype was observed a single time. The rearrangement links TRBV20-1 to TRBJ2-3; 8 positions agree with TRBD2. The CDR3 runs to 13 residues. The germline CDR1 and CDR2 sequences are DFQATT and SNEGSKA (reference sequence). The V and J ends lost 3 bases and 6 bases, in that order; junction bases with no gene match: 5. CDR3 region: CSARWGGRDTQYF. In nucleotides, the CDR3 is TGCAGTGCTAGGTGGGGCGGGAGGGATACGCAGTATTTT.

This clonotype was recorded once. The chain carries TRBV5-1 and TRBJ2-1; 8 bases match TRBD1. The V gene end was trimmed by 5 bases and the J gene end by 9 bases; junction bases not matched to a gene: 10. This CDR3 is 14 amino acids long. The germline CDR1 and CDR2 sequences are SGHRS and YFSETQ. The CDR3 loop reads CASRLEGTGGEQFF. The CDR3 bases are TGCGCCAGCAGGTTAGAGGGGACAGGCGGTGAGCAGTTCTTC.

This sequence joins TRBV7-9 and TRBJ2-2; weak D call: TRBD2 (5 bases). CDR1 is SEHNR, CDR2 FQNEAQ, per germline (reference sequence). The CDR3 is made up of 15 amino acids. V was pared by 4 bases and J by 7 bases, with 16 bases between. In nucleotides, the CDR3 is TGTGCCAGCAGCTCCCTAGTAGGGAGAAACGGGGAGCTGTTTTTT. It encodes CASSSLVGRNGELFF.

This clonotype has a handful of counts. The chain has TRBV29-1 and TRBJ2-7; D ambiguous. Germline loops: CDR1 SQVTM, CDR2 ANQGSEA. The CDR3 covers 12 residues. The V gene lost 5 bases and the J gene lost 2 bases, with 10 bases spanning the gap. CDR3 residues: CSVRYSPYEQYF. CDR3 DNA sequence: TGCAGCGTTCGATATTCCCCCTACGAGCAGTACTTC.

The genes are TRBV7-9 and TRBJ2-7; D unclear. The germline gives CDR1 SEHNR, CDR2 FQNEAQ (reference sequence). The CDR3 consists of 16 residues. Between the trimmed V and J ends, which lost 0 bases and 2 bases, there was a span of 14 bases. CDR3 nucleotide sequence: TGTGCCAGCAGCTTAGCTCTAGTCCGGCAGCCCTACGAGCAGTACTTC. It yields the protein CASSLALVRQPYEQYF.

This clonotype has a count of ten or more. This sequence joins TRBV29-1 and TRBJ1-2, with TRBD1 as a possible D gene (6 bases). Trimming took 4 bases from V and 3 from J, leaving 27 bases between them. This CDR3 is built from 18 residues. Germline V CDR1 and CDR2: SQVTM, ANQGSEA. The CDR3 protein is CSVVWKQGYRLGYYGYTF. CDR3 DNA sequence: TGCAGCGTTGTATGGAAACAGGGATATCGGCTCGGGTACTATGGCTACACCTTC.

This clonotype was counted a few times. The chain carries TRBV6-2 or TRBV6-3 and TRBJ2-3; 9 positions match TRBD1. This CDR3 contains 19 residues. CDR1 MNHEY and CDR2 SVGEGT come from the germline V gene. Trimming cost V 6 bases and J 2 bases; bases outside gene matches: 18. The DNA of the CDR3 is TGTGCCAGCAGCCCTCGGGGCATTATGACAGGGGGTTTCACAGATACGCAGTATTTT. Residues: CASSPRGIMTGGFTDTQYF.

J is TRBJ2-5 and V is TRBV6-2 or TRBV6-3, with D tentatively TRBD2 (5 bases). Trimming left V 5 bases short and J 4 bases short, with 8 bases between. The V gene's germline CDR1 is MNHEY and CDR2 SVGEGT. This CDR3 has 12 amino acids. CDR3 loop: CASSPSTETQYF. CDR3 DNA: TGTGCCAGCAGTCCTAGCACAGAGACCCAGTACTTC.

A few counts support this clonotype. The rearrangement links TRBV12-5 to TRBJ2-1; tentatively, D is TRBD2 (5 bases). This CDR3 contains 18 residues. Germline V lookup: CDR1 LGHNT, CDR2 FRNRAP. V was pared by 0 bases and J by 0 bases, with 15 bases between. In DNA form, the CDR3 reads TGTGCTAGTGGTTTGGTACGAGACGGGGAACTCTCCTACAATGAGCAGTTCTTC. It translates to CASGLVRDGELSYNEQFF. Variable domain in full (rest from reference TRBV12-5 and TRBJ2-1): DARVTQTPRHKVTEMGQEVTMRCQPILGHNTVFWYRQTMMQGLELLAYFRNRAPLDDSGMPKDRFSAEMPDATLATLKIQPSEPRDSAVYFCASGLVRDGELSYNEQFFGPGTRLTVL.

The chain employs TRBV11-2 and TRBJ2-7; D perhaps matches TRBD1 (5 bases). The CDR3 runs 14 residues. Germline CDR1 and CDR2: SGHAT and FQNNGV. Trimming shortened V by 5 bases and J by 3 bases, and 14 bases separated the two germline ends. CDR3 residues: CASSPIAGRYEQYF. CDR3 sequence (DNA): TGTGCCAGCAGCCCCATAGCAGGGCGCTACGAGCAGTACTTC.

V gene TRBV7-3 combines with J gene TRBJ2-5; D might be TRBD1 or TRBD2, each matching 6 bases. V was cut by 5 bases and J by 4 bases, with 11 bases left in between. The CDR3 totals 13 residues. CDR1 and CDR2 from the germline V gene are SGHTA and FQGTGA. The chain's CDR3 is CASSRGGTETQYF. CDR3 DNA sequence: TGTGCCAGCAGCCGAGGGGGGACAGAGACCCAGTACTTC.

V gene TRBV11-2 combines with J gene TRBJ1-2, with D maybe TRBD1 (5 bases). The CDR3 sequence is 15 residues long. Germline CDR1 SGHAT, CDR2 FQNNGV. Trimming stripped 8 bases from V and 8 bases from J, with 24 bases between. For the CDR3, the DNA is TGTGCCAGCTCGAAGAAACCGGGACGCCAGTTGGGCTACACCTTC. Its protein product is CASSKKPGRQLGYTF.

The chain recombines TRBV12-3 or TRBV12-4 with TRBJ2-1; tentatively, D is TRBD2 (6 bases). Trimming left V 6 bases short and J 7 bases short, with 16 bases between. The CDR3 consists of 14 residues. The CDR3 protein is CASRRGSAGNEQFF. The CDR3 DNA follows: TGTGCCAGCAGGAGGGGCTCGGCGGGGAATGAGCAGTTCTTC.